This T cell receptor (beta chain) was identified during a study of shared clonotypes between healthy human individuals. Per germline, CDR1 MNHEY and CDR2 SMNVEV (reference sequence). Trimming at V came to 4 bases and at J to 4 bases, leaving 11 bases not matched to a gene. The CDR3 loop spans 16 amino acids. Naive CD8 isolation took CD45RO-negative cells positively selected for CCR7 and excluded terminally differentiated effector memory CD45RA+ cells. Profiling relied on immunoSEQ multiplex PCR, and the TCRdb table lists in-frame clones only, not all of them. The sample comprises 600,000 or so clones, roughly 98% of which are singletons, and 0.3% rests with the top ten.

Sequences were obtained from naive CD8+ T cells sorted from blood. This sequence was found in a man aged 30 to 39 in good health. V and J are TRBV27 and TRBJ2-3; 7 nucleotides line up with TRBD1. The CDR3, as DNA: TGTGCCAGCAGTTCCCGGACAGGACTTAGGCCAGATACGCAGTATTTT. It translates to CASSSRTGLRPDTQYF.